Given below is one T cell receptor (beta chain) in context. Its specificity is not known. The data were obtained in a study of brain T cells in children with intractable seizures. The CDR3 is 12 residues long. Germline values: CDR1 SEHNR, CDR2 FQNEAQ (reference sequence). V lost 4 bases to trimming and J lost 7 bases, with 11 bases between them. Study-level points and caveats: Patients' HCMV serostatus was unknown; virus specificity rests on CDR3 similarity alone. Pre-surgery blood may have been undersampled, hiding some clones.

Surgery cases with the highest brain T cell transcript signatures were chosen for sequencing. Before surgery, patients took at least one anti-epileptic drug. TCRdb's table, derived via immunoSEQ multiplex PCR, lists solely in-frame clones and lacks some. The table lists about 120,000 clones, 85% to 95% of them singletons. The chain has TRBV7-9 and TRBJ2-7; the D gene could be TRBD1 or TRBD2 (6 bases each). This TCR came from a boy younger than two with hemimegalencephaly and intractable seizures. Sequenced here: peripheral blood, sampled at surgery. The CDR3 loop is CASSWEGGEQYF. CDR3 in DNA: TGTGCCAGCAGCTGGGAAGGGGGGGAGCAGTACTTC.